The source of this T cell receptor beta chain is a study of T cell responses to AZD1222 COVID-19 vaccine. The length of the CDR3 is 14 residues. V gave up 4 bases and J gave up 1 base, with 10 bases separating them. The study's findings and limits: Only after the peak T cell response were repertoires sampled.

TCRdb keeps only in-frame clones here, not all; method: immunoSEQ multiplex PCR. The sample shows approximately 150,000 clones, 80% to 95% of them seen only once. About this clone: Its matching antigen is unknown.

This TCR came from an adult in good health. This material consisted of peripheral blood, taken on day 0 of AZD1222 vaccination. The rearrangement uses TRBV5-3 and TRBJ2-3, with D perhaps TRBD2 (6 bases). TRBV5-3 is annotated as an ORF whose role is uncertain. The CDR3 reads CARSPGGGTDTQYF. As DNA, the CDR3 is TGTGCCAGAAGCCCAGGAGGGGGCACAGATACGCAGTATTTT.